Below are 3 T cell receptor beta chains sequenced from a single sample in a study of cytomegalovirus exposure and HLA in healthy donors. The PCR contained 60 Vbeta and 13 Jbeta primers. Clones were sequenced by immunoSEQ multiplex PCR, and TCRdb holds only the in-frame ones, with some missing. The sample records about 180,000 clones, roughly 80% being singletons. What was sequenced was PBMCs. Receptors were obtained from a boy between 2 and 10 years old in good health and CMV-seronegative.

The count of this clone is one. The rearrangement joins TRBV2 to TRBJ1-2; 7 nucleotides agree with TRBD1. Germline V CDR1 and CDR2: SNHLY, FYNNEI. The CDR3 covers 15 residues. V lost 5 bases and J lost 4; bases outside the gene matches: 10. For the CDR3, the DNA is TGTGCCAGCAGTAGCCCGGGACAGACATTCTATGGCTACACCTTC. It codes for CASSSPGQTFYGYTF.

The chain recombines TRBV4-1 with TRBJ2-7; 13 bases fit TRBD2. With 3 bases clipped from V and 7 bases from J, the junction kept 6 bases outside the gene matches. Germline assignment: CDR1 MGHRA and CDR2 YSYEKL. This CDR3 is built from 15 residues. CDR3 coding DNA: TGCGCCAGCAGCCAGGGACTAGCGGGGCAAGGTGAGCAGTACTTC. This sequence encodes CASSQGLAGQGEQYF.

This clone was seen only a few times. The chain employs TRBV9 and TRBJ1-5; D remains ambiguous. V lost 1 base to trimming and J lost 9 bases, with 11 bases between them. This CDR3 has 13 amino acids. Germline loops: CDR1 SGDLS, CDR2 YYNGEE. The CDR3 nucleotides are TGTGCCAGCAGCGTAAGACGGGTCGGGCCCCAGCATTTT. Translating gives CASSVRRVGPQHF.